Sequencing of this T cell receptor (beta chain) was carried out in a study of response to subunit inactivated influenza vaccine. TCRdb itself ran the RT-PCR reads through MiXCR, one entry per CDR3 protein. The sample has about 650,000 distinct CDR3 sequences, 15% to 18% seen once. Trimming cost V 4 bases and J 1 base; bases outside gene matches: 4. The germline V gene encodes CDR1 SGHRS and CDR2 YFSETQ. CDR3 length: 14 amino acids. The chain uses TRBV5-1 and TRBJ1-2; TRBD1 matches 7 bases. The TCR sequence derives from a middle-aged man who received an inactivated influenza vaccine. Material: PBMCs from blood, obtained 11 to 12 days after vaccination. The CDR3 reads CASSATGNNYGYTF. Here the CDR3 DNA reads TGCGCCAGCAGCGCGACAGGGAATAACTATGGCTACACCTTC.